The 18 T cell receptor beta chains in this list originate from one sample, sequenced in a study of blood T cell repertoires in COVID-19. Repertoires were generated with immunoSEQ multiplex PCR, while TCRdb's copy carries only in-frame clones and drops some. The table has about 54,000 clones, about nine tenths seen once. Sequences were obtained from peripheral blood. These receptors were obtained from a woman aged 55-69 years with active or convalescent COVID-19.

V is TRBV28 and J is TRBJ1-1, with TRBD1 as a possible D gene (5 bases). Germline CDR1 is MDHEN and CDR2 is SYDVKM. This CDR3 contains 15 residues. Trimming took 1 base from V and 6 from J, leaving 15 bases between them. The CDR3, as DNA: TGTGCCAGCAGTTTATTTGGTCCGGCAGGGTCTGAAGCTTTCTTT. Residues: CASSLFGPAGSEAFF.

This chain uses TRBV10-1 with TRBJ1-3; D possibly corresponds to TRBD1 (6 bases). Germline lookup yields CDR1 WNHNN and CDR2 SYGVQD (reference sequence). Trimming removed 3 bases at V and 4 bases at J, with 10 bases between. This CDR3 has 14 residues. For the CDR3, the DNA is TGCGCCAGCAGTGACGGGACACTAGGAAACACCATATATTTT. Translating it yields CASSDGTLGNTIYF.

The genes are TRBV21-1 and TRBJ1-1; TRBD1, the table's D call, was not compared with the DNA. TRBV21-1 is termed a pseudogene. The length of the CDR3 is 17 residues. CDR3 bases: TGTGCCAGCAGCAAGAAAGGGGACAGGGCCCAGAACACTGAAGCTTTCTTT. Its protein is CASSKKGDRAQNTEAFF.

The chain combines TRBV5-4 with TRBJ1-2; D might be TRBD1 (6 bases). CDR1 SGHNT and CDR2 YYREEE come from the germline V gene (reference sequence). V shed 4 bases and J shed 5 bases, with 21 bases lying between them. The CDR3 sequence is 16 residues long. The CDR3 DNA reads as TGTGCCAGCAGCCAACCCAGTCCCGGGACAAATTATGGCTACACCTTC. Its protein is CASSQPSPGTNYGYTF.

The chain couples TRBV5-4 to TRBJ2-1, with no clear D. V was clipped by 1 base and J by 8 bases, with 7 bases between them. CDR1 and CDR2 from the germline V gene are SGHNT and YYREEE (reference sequence). CDR3 length: 12 residues. As DNA, the CDR3 is TGTGCCAGCAGCTTGACTGCGTATGAGCAGTTCTTC. As protein: CASSLTAYEQFF.

The chain has TRBV19 and TRBJ1-2; tentative D call: TRBD1 (5 bases). The CDR3 is 14 amino acids. CDR1 and CDR2 (germline): LNHDA, SQIVND (reference sequence). V dropped 6 bases and J dropped 4 bases, with 15 bases sitting between them. In nucleotides, the CDR3 is TGTGCCAGTAGGATCAGTACAGGCGCCTATGGCTACACCTTC. Residues: CASRISTGAYGYTF.

The J gene is TRBJ2-1, the V gene TRBV7-2; D is unresolved. CDR1 and CDR2 (germline): SGHTA, FQGNSA. The CDR3 sequence is 16 residues long. The V end lost 1 base, the J end lost 8 bases, and 18 bases lay between the germline ends. The CDR3 DNA is TGTGCCAGCAGCTTAGGAGTAAGAACGAGAAGCGATGAGCAGTTCTTC. Translating gives CASSLGVRTRSDEQFF. The whole variable domain, remainder taken from reference TRBV7-2 and TRBJ2-1, is GAGVSQSPSNKVTEKGKDVELRCDPISGHTALYWYRQSLGQGLEFLIYFQGNSAPDKSGLPSDRFSAERTGGSVSTLTIQRTQQEDSAVYLCASSLGVRTRSDEQFFGPGTRLTVL.

The chain joins TRBV21-1 to TRBJ2-2; whether TRBD2, the table's D call, matches the DNA was not checked. TRBV21-1 is a pseudogene. This CDR3 contains 14 residues. CDR3 sequence (DNA): TGTGCCAGCAGCAAAGGGGCGGGCACCGGGGAGCTGTTTTTT. Protein: CASSKGAGTGELFF.

The chain links TRBV3-1 (or the pseudogene TRBV3-2) to TRBJ2-1; 7 bases are shared with TRBD1. Trimming removed 8 bases from V and 7 bases from J; junction bases left unmatched: 8. CDR3 length: 13 residues. The germline CDR1 and CDR2 sequences are LGHDT and YNNKEL (reference sequence). CDR3 sequence (DNA): TGTGCCAGCGCTGACAGGGAAGGGAATGAGCAGTTCTTC. Its translation is CASADREGNEQFF.

V usage is TRBV5-4 and J usage is TRBJ2-5; 9 nucleotides match TRBD2. Germline CDR1 SGHNT, CDR2 YYREEE (reference sequence). The CDR3 spans 15 residues. V shed 4 bases, J shed 5 bases, and the junction held 9 bases outside the gene matches. The CDR3 is CASSPSSGRLETQYF. In DNA form, the CDR3 reads TGTGCCAGCAGCCCCAGCAGCGGGAGGTTGGAGACCCAGTACTTC.

This rearrangement joins TRBV6-5 to TRBJ2-7, with 10 bases matching TRBD2. The junction had 7 bases not matched to a gene; V was cut back by 6 bases and J by 2 bases. The CDR3 totals 15 residues. The germline gives CDR1 MNHEY, CDR2 SVGAGI. In DNA form, the CDR3 reads TGTGCCAGCAGACCCGTAGCGGGAGGACCCTACGAGCAGTACTTC. It specifies CASRPVAGGPYEQYF.

The rearrangement uses TRBV12-3 or TRBV12-4 and TRBJ2-5; possible D gene TRBD2, 6 bases. This CDR3 comprises 13 residues. Trimming left V 3 bases short and J 2 bases short, with 7 bases between. The CDR3 sequence: CASSFSGQETQYF. The CDR3 region has the DNA TGTGCCAGCAGTTTTAGCGGACAAGAGACCCAGTACTTC.

V is TRBV7-2 and J is TRBJ2-3; 10 bases agree with TRBD2. The germline gives CDR1 SGHTA, CDR2 FQGNSA. The V and J ends lost 5 bases and 3 bases, in that order; junction bases with no gene match: 11. The CDR3 is 17 amino acids. This chain's CDR3 is CASSPGPLAGVTDTQYF. The CDR3 nucleotides are TGTGCCAGCAGCCCGGGGCCCCTAGCGGGAGTAACAGATACGCAGTATTTT.

This rearrangement joins TRBV30 to TRBJ2-1; TRBD2 aligns across 8 bases. Per the germline V gene, CDR1 is GTSNPN and CDR2 is SVGIG (reference sequence). Unmatched junction bases numbered 10, after V lost 0 bases and J lost 6 bases. This CDR3 region has 16 residues. The CDR3 loop is CAWSVIPTGGRNEQFF. The DNA for the CDR3 is TGTGCCTGGAGTGTAATTCCAACGGGGGGGCGCAATGAGCAGTTCTTC.

This chain links TRBV5-5 with TRBJ2-7; 8 nucleotides match TRBD1. The CDR3 runs 14 residues. Germline V CDR1 and CDR2: SGHKS, YYEKEE (reference sequence). With V trimmed by 2 bases and J by 3 bases, 4 bases remained unmatched. CDR3 sequence: CASSFRQGSYEQYF. The CDR3 DNA sequence: TGTGCCAGCAGCTTTAGACAGGGGAGCTACGAGCAGTACTTC.

Only one count was recorded for this clone. The genes are TRBV6-5 and TRBJ2-5; maybe TRBD2 (5 bases). CDR3 length equals 14 residues. Germline-derived CDR1 and CDR2 are MNHEY and SVGAGI. V lost 6 bases, J lost 2 bases, and 13 bases lay in between. Here the CDR3 DNA reads TGTGCCAGCAGCCCAGCGCGGGTACAAGAGACCCAGTACTTC. Protein: CASSPARVQETQYF.

V gene TRBV9 combines with J gene TRBJ2-6; D perhaps matches TRBD1 (6 bases). The germline V gene has CDR1 SGDLS and CDR2 YYNGEE. The CDR3 is 15 amino acids. With 2 bases removed from V and 3 bases from J, the gap between germline ends came to 9 bases. The DNA for the CDR3 is TGTGCCAGCAGCGTTCAGGGGAGTGGGGCCAACGTCCTGACTTTC. This translates into CASSVQGSGANVLTF.

CDR3 amino acids: CASSPYGTANTEAFF. CDR3 nucleotides: TGTGCCAGCTCACCATATGGGACAGCGAACACTGAAGCTTTCTTT. The V and J genes are TRBV18 and TRBJ1-1, with 7 nucleotides matching TRBD1. The junction had 4 bases not matched to a gene; V was cut back by 2 bases and J by 1 base. CDR1 KGHSH and CDR2 LQKENI come from the germline V gene. CDR3 size: 15 residues.